This is a list of T cell receptor beta chains from one sample in a study of control samples from healthy donors and cancer patients. The protocol was immunoSEQ multiplex PCR, while the TCRdb copy is restricted to in-frame clones and leaves out a portion. The profile shows around 100,000 clones, almost 90% of them singletons. The sequenced sample was blood. The source is a man aged 25 to 40 in good health. Each CDR3 is given with its conserved first and last residue. A D gene is named only where the DNA matches it firmly. Clone size is given for some rows only: seen once, a few or many times, or a class if the clone is expanded.

size	D	V	J	CDR3	DNA
once	.	TRBV27	TRBJ1-6	CASSSNNSPLHF	TGTGCCAGCAGTTCCAATAATTCACCCCTCCACTTT
.	TRBD2	TRBV30	TRBJ2-7	CAWSDPQRDLTEQYF	TGTGCCTGGAGTGATCCGCAGCGGGATCTTACCGAGCAGTACTTC
.	TRBD2	TRBV6-2/TRBV6-3	TRBJ2-3	CASSYGTSGRTDTQYF	TGTGCCAGCAGTTACGGGACTAGCGGGAGGACAGATACGCAGTATTTT
.	.	TRBV15	TRBJ1-5	CATSRVRFQPQHF	TGTGCCACCAGCAGAGTGAGGTTTCAGCCCCAGCATTTT
.	.	TRBV10-3	TRBJ2-5	CAISVQGSSETQYF	TGTGCCATCAGTGTGCAGGGCTCCTCAGAGACCCAGTACTTC
.	.	TRBV5-1	TRBJ2-5	CASSLGDKETQYF	TGCGCCAGCAGCTTAGGTGACAAAGAGACCCAGTACTTC
.	.	TRBV11-3	TRBJ1-2	CASSFRGKNYGYTF	TGTGCCAGCAGCTTCCGGGGAAAGAACTATGGCTACACCTTC
.	.	TRBV19	TRBJ1-2	CASKLGGAVDGYTF	TGTGCCAGTAAACTTGGGGGAGCGGTAGATGGCTACACCTTC
.	.	TRBV12-3/TRBV12-4	TRBJ1-5	CASSFSRTQPQHF	TGTGCCAGCAGTTTCAGCAGGACCCAGCCCCAGCATTTT
.	TRBD1	TRBV28	TRBJ1-1	CASSAGQGTTEAFF	TGTGCCAGCAGTGCGGGACAGGGGACCACTGAAGCTTTCTTT
.	.	TRBV3-1/TRBV3-2	TRBJ2-5	CASSPSALRETQYF	TGTGCCAGCAGCCCGAGTGCCCTCCGAGAGACCCAGTACTTC
.	.	TRBV24-1	TRBJ2-5	CATSEEDTTQYF	TGTGCCACCAGTGAGGAAGATACGACCCAGTACTTC
.	.	TRBV7-9	TRBJ1-1	CASSLASGKNTEAFF	TGTGCCAGCAGCTTAGCGAGCGGCAAGAACACTGAAGCTTTCTTT
.	.	TRBV27	TRBJ2-1	CASSFIGAIEQFF	TGTGCCAGCAGTTTTATAGGGGCGATTGAGCAGTTCTTC
once	TRBD1	TRBV6-5	TRBJ2-6	CASLDRVAANVLTF	TGTGCCAGCCTCGACAGGGTAGCGGCCAACGTCCTGACTTTC
once	.	TRBV12-3/TRBV12-4	TRBJ2-7	CASSQTREQYF	TGTGCCAGCAGTCAGACACGCGAGCAGTACTTC
.	.	TRBV9	TRBJ1-1	CASSAHASGLGLNTEAFF	TGTGCCAGCAGCGCCCACGCCTCCGGACTTGGGCTGAACACTGAAGCTTTCTTT
once	.	TRBV10-3	TRBJ1-1	CAIMNRRTGTDNTEAFF	TGTGCCATCATGAACCGTAGAACCGGGACGGATAACACTGAAGCTTTCTTT
.	.	TRBV5-1	TRBJ2-7	CASSLADNIRKYEQYF	TGCGCCAGCAGCTTGGCCGATAATATCAGGAAATACGAGCAGTACTTC
.	.	TRBV12-5	TRBJ2-7	CASGLFRDSTYEQYF	TGTGCTAGTGGTTTATTCAGGGACTCAACCTACGAGCAGTACTTC
.	.	TRBV24-1	TRBJ2-7	CATMGSALEQYF	TGTGCCACAATGGGGTCGGCCCTCGAGCAGTACTTC
.	.	TRBV7-3	TRBJ2-1	CASSLGSYNEQFF	TGTGCCAGCAGCTTAGGGTCCTACAATGAGCAGTTCTTC
.	.	TRBV18	TRBJ2-2	CASSPLGDDGELFF	TGTGCCAGCTCACCTCTCGGGGACGACGGGGAGCTGTTTTTT
.	TRBD2	TRBV4-2	TRBJ2-1	CASSLHHGTSDYNEQFF	TGTGCCAGCAGCTTACACCACGGGACTAGTGATTACAATGAGCAGTTCTTC
once	.	TRBV9	TRBJ1-1	CASSGLLNTEAFF	TGTGCCAGCAGCGGGCTTTTGAACACTGAAGCTTTCTTT
.	.	TRBV18	TRBJ1-1	CASSPTIRQAEAFF	TGTGCCAGCTCACCAACGATAAGACAGGCGGAAGCTTTCTTT
.	.	TRBV27	TRBJ2-3	CASSGLSQITDTQYF	TGTGCCAGCAGTGGCCTGAGCCAGATCACAGATACGCAGTATTTT
.	.	TRBV11-2	TRBJ1-2	CASSLTENYGYTF	TGTGCCAGCAGCCTGACAGAGAACTATGGCTACACCTTC
medium-sized	.	TRBV7-6	TRBJ1-1	CASSLLGSGNTEAFF	TGTGCCAGCAGCCTCCTGGGGTCTGGGAACACTGAAGCTTTCTTT
.	.	TRBV28	TRBJ1-4	CASSLSGVLRKLFF	TGTGCCAGCAGTTTATCGGGTGTGTTGCGAAAACTGTTTTTT
.	.	TRBV27	TRBJ2-7	CASSSLDNLYEQYF	TGTGCCAGCAGTTCCCTCGACAACCTCTACGAGCAGTACTTC
once	TRBD1	TRBV5-8	TRBJ2-5	CASSKTPTGNF	TGTGCCAGCAGCAAAACCCCGACAGGGAACTTC